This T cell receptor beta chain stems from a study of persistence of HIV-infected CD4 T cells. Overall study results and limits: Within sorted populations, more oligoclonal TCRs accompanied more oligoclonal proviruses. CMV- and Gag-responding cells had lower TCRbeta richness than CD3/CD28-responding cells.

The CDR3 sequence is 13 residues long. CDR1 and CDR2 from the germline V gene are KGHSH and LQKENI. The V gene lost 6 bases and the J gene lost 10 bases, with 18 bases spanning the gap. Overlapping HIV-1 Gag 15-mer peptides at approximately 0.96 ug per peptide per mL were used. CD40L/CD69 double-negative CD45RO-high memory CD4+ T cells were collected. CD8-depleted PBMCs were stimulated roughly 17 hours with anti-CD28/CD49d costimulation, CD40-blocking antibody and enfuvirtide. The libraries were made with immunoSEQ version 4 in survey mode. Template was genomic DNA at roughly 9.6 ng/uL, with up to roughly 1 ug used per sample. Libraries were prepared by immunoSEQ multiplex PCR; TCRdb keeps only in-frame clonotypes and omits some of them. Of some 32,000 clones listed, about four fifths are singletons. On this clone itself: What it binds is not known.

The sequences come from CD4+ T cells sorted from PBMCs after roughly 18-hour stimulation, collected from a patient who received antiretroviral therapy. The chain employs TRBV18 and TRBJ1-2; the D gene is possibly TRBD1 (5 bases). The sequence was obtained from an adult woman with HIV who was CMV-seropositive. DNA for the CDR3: TGTGCCAGCTCTCCCGGGGCTGAAGGTCCCTACACCTTC. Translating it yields CASSPGAEGPYTF.